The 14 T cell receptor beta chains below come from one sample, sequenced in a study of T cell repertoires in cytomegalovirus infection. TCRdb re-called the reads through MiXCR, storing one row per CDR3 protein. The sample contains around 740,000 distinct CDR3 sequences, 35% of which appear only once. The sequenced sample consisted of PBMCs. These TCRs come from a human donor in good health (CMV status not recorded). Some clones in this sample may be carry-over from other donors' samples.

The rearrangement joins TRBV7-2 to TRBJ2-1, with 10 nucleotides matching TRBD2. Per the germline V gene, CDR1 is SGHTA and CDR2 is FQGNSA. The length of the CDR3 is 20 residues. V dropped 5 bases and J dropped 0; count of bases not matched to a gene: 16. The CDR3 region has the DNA TGTGCCAGCAGCCGAAGTGCGATTGGACTAGCGGACAGCTCCTACAATGAGCAGTTCTTC. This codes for CASSRSAIGLADSSYNEQFF. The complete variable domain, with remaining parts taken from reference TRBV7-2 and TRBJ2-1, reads GAGVSQSPSNKVTEKGKDVELRCDPISGHTALYWYRQSLGQGLEFLIYFQGNSAPDKSGLPSDRFSAERTGGSVSTLTIQRTQQEDSAVYLCASSRSAIGLADSSYNEQFFGPGTRLTVL.

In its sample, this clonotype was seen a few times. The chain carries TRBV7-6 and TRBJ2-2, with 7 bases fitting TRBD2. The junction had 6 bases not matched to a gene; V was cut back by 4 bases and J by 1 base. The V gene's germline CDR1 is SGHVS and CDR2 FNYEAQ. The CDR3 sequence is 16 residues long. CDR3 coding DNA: TGTGCCAGCAGCTCCTTTAAGCGGGAGAACACCGGGGAGCTGTTTTTT. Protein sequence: CASSSFKRENTGELFF.

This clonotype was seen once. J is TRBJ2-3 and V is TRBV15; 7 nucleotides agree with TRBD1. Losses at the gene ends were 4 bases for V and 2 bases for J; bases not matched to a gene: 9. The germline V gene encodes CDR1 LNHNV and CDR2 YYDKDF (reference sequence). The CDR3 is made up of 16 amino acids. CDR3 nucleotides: TGTGCCACCAGCACATCTCGGGACAGATTCACAGATACGCAGTATTTT. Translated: CATSTSRDRFTDTQYF.

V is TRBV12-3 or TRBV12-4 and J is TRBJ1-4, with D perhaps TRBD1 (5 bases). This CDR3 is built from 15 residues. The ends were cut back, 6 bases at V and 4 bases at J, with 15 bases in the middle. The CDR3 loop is CASRVRSRDNEKLFF. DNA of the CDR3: TGTGCCAGCAGGGTTAGGAGCAGGGATAATGAAAAACTGTTTTTT.

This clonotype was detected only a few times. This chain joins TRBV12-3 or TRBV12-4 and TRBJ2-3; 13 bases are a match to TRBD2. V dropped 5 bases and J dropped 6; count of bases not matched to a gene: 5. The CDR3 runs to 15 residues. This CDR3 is CASSRGLAGPDTQYF. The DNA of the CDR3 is TGTGCCAGCAGTAGGGGACTAGCGGGACCTGATACGCAGTATTTT.

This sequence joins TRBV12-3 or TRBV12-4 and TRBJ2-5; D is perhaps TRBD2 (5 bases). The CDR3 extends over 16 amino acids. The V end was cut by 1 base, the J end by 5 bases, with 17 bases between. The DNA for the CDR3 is TGTGCCAGCAGTTTAGTATCGGGCCGAGGGCGCGAGACCCAGTACTTC. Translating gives CASSLVSGRGRETQYF.

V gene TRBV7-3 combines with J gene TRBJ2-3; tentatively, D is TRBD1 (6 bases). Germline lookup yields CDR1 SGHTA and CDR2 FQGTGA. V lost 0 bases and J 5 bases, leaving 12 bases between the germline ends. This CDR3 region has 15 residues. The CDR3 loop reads CASSLTGGKIDTQYF. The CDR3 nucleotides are TGTGCCAGCAGCTTAACAGGGGGAAAGATAGATACGCAGTATTTT.

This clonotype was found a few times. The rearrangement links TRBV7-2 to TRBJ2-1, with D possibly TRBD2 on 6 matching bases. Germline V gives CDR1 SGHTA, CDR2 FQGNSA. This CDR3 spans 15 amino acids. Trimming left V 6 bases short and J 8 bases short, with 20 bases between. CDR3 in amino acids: CASRAPGVGVDEQFF. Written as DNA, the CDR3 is TGTGCCAGCAGGGCACCGGGGGTAGGGGTCGATGAGCAGTTCTTC.

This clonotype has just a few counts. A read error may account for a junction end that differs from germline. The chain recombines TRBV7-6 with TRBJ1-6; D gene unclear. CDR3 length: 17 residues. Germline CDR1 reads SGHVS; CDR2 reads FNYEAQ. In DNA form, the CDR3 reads TGTGCCAGCAGCTTAGAAATCGGGGAGTCCTTTAATTCACCCCTCCACTTT. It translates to CASSLEIGESFNSPLHF.

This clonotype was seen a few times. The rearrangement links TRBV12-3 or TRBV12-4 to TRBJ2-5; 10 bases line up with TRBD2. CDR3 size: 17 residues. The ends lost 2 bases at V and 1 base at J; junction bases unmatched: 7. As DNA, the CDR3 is TGTGCCAGCAGTTTACAGGCGTCTAGCGGGGGCCAAGAGACCCAGTACTTC. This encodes CASSLQASSGGQETQYF.

The DNA for the CDR3 is TGCAGCGTTCGAGTGCGAGGCCTCAACACCGGGGAGCTGTTTTTT. It yields the protein CSVRVRGLNTGELFF. This rearrangement joins TRBV29-1 to TRBJ2-2; D is uncertain. CDR3 length: 15 amino acids. V was shortened by 5 bases and J by 2 bases, with 15 bases between the two germline ends. Germline V gene lookup returns CDR1 SQVTM and CDR2 ANQGSEA.

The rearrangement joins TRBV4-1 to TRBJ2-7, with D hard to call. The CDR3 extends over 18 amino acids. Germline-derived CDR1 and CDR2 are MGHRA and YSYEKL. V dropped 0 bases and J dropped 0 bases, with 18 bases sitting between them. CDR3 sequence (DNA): TGCGCCAGCAGCCAAGATGGGTTGCCACCTAAAGTCTCCTACGAGCAGTACTTC. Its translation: CASSQDGLPPKVSYEQYF.

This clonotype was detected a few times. CDR3 sequence: CASRFLAGGDKNIQYF. CDR3 sequence (DNA): TGTGCCAGCAGGTTTCTAGCGGGAGGAGACAAAAACATTCAGTACTTC. The rearrangement joins TRBV7-9 to TRBJ2-4, with 11 positions matching TRBD2. Trimming removed 6 bases from V and 3 bases from J; junction bases left unmatched: 7. The germline V gene has CDR1 SEHNR and CDR2 FQNEAQ (reference sequence). The CDR3 runs 16 residues. Full variable domain (rest looked up from reference TRBV7-9 and TRBJ2-4): DTGVSQNPRHKITKRGQNVTFRCDPISEHNRLYWYRQTLGQGPEFLTYFQNEAQLEKSRLLSDRFSAERPKGSFSTLEIQRTEQGDSAMYLCASRFLAGGDKNIQYFGAGTRLSVL.

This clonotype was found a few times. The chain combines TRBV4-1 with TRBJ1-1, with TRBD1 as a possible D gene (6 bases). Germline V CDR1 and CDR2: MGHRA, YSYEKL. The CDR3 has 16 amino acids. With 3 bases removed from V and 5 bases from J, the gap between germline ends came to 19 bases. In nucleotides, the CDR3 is TGCGCCAGCAGCCACCCCCGGGGGGGCGTTAGGACTGAAGCTTTCTTT. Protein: CASSHPRGGVRTEAFF.